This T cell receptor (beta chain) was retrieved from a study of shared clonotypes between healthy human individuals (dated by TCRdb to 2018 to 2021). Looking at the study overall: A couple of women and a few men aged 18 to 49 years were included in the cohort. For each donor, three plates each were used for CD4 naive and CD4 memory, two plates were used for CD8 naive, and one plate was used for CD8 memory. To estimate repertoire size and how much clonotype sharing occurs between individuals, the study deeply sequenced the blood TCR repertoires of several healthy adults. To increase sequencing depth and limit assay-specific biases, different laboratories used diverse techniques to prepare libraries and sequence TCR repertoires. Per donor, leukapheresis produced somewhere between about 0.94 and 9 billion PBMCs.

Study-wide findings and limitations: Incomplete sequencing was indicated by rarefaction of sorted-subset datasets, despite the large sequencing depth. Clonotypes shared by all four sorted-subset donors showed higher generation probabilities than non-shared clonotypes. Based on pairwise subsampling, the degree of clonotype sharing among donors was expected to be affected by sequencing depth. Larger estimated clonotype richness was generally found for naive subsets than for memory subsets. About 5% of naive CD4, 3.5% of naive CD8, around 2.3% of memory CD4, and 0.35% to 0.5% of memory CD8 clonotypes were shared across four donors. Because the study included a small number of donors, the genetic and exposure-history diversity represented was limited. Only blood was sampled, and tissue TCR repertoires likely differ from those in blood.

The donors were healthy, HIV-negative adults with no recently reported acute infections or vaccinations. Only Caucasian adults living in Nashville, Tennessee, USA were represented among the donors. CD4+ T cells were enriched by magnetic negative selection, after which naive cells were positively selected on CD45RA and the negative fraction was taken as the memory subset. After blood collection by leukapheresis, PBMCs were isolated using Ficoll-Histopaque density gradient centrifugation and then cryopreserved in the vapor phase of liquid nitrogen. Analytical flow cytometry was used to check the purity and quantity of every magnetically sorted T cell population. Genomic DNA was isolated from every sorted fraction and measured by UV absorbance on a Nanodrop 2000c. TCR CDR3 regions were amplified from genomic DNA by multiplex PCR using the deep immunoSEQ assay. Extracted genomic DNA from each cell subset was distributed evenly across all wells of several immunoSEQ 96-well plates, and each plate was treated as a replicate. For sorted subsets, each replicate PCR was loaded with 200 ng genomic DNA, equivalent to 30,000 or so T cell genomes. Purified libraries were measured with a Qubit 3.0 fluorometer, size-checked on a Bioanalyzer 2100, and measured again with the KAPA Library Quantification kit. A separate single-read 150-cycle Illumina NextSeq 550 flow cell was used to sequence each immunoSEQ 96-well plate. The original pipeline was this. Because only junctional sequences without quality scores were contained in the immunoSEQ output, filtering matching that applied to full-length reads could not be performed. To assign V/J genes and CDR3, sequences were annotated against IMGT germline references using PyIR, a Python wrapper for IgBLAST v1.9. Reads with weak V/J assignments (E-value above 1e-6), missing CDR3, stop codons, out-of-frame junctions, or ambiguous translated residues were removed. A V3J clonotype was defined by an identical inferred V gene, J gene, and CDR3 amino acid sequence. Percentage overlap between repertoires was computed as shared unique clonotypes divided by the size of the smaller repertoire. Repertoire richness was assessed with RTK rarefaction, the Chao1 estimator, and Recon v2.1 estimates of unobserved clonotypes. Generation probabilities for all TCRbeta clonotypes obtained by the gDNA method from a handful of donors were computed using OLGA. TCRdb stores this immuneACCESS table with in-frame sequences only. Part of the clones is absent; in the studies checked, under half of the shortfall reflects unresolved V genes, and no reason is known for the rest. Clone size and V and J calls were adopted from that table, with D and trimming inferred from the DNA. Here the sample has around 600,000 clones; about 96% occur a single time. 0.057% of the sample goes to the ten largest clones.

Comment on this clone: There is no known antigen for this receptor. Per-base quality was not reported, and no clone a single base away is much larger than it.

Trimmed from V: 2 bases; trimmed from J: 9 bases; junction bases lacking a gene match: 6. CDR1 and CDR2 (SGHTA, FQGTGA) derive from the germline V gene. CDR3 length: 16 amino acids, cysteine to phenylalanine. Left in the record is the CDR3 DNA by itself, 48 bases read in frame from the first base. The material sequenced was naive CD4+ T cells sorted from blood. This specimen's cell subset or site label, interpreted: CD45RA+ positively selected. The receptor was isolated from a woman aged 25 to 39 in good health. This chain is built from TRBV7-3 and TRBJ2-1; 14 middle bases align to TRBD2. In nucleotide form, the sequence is TGTGCCAGCAGCTTAGTGGGGACTAGCGGGAGAGGTGAGCAGTTCTTC. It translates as CASSLVGTSGRGEQFF.